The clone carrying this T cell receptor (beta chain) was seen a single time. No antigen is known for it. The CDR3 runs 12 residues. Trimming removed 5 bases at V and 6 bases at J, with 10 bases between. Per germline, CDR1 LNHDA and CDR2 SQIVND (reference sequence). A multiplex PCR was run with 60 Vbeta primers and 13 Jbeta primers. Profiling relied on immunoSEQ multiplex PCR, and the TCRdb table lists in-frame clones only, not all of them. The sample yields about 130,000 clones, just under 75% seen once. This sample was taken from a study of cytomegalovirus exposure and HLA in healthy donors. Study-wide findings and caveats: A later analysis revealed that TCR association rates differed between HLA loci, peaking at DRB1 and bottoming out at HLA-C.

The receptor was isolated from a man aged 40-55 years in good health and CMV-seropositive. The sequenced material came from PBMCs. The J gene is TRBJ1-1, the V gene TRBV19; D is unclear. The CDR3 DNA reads TGTGCCAGTAGTTTGTGGAGGGCTGAAGCTTTCTTT. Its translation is CASSLWRAEAFF. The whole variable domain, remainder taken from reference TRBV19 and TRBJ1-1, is DGGITQSPKYLFRKEGQNVTLSCEQNLNHDAMYWYRQDPGQGLRLIYYSQIVNDFQKGDIAEGYSVSREKKESFPLTVTSAQKNPTAFYLCASSLWRAEAFFGQGTRLTVV.